The clone carrying this T cell receptor (beta chain) was seen ten or more times. This entry belongs to a study of Graves' ophthalmopathy and Graves' hyperthyroidism. TCR beta CDR3 regions were amplified from RNA transcripts. Amplification began with first-round RT-PCR using HTBI primers, then second-round multiplex PCR was performed. TCRdb itself ran the multiplex PCR reads through MiXCR, one entry per CDR3 protein. The sample lists roughly 170,000 distinct CDR3 sequences, around two fifths occurring once. CDR1 KGHDR and CDR2 SFDVKD come from the germline V gene. V shed 3 bases and J shed 4 bases, with 15 bases lying between them. There are 16 residues in the CDR3.

The sample was peripheral blood. The chain combines TRBV24-1 with TRBJ1-5; D is unresolved. The TCR was taken from a man aged 25-45 years with Graves' ophthalmopathy. Here the CDR3 reads CATSDTPSAGNQPQHF. The CDR3 DNA reads TGTGCCACCAGTGATACCCCTAGTGCGGGGAATCAGCCCCAGCATTTT.